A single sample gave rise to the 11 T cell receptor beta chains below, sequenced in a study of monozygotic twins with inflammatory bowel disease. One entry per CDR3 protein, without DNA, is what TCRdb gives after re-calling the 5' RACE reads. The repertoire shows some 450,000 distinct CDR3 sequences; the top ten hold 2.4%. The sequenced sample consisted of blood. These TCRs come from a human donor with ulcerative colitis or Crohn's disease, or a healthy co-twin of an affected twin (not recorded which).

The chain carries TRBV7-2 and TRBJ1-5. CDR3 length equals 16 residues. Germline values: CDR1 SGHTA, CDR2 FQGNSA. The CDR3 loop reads CASSLLGISSNQPQHF.

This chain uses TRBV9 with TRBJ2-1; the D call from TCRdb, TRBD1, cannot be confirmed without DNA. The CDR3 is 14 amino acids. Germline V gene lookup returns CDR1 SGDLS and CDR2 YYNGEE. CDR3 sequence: CASSVGPTGDEQFF.

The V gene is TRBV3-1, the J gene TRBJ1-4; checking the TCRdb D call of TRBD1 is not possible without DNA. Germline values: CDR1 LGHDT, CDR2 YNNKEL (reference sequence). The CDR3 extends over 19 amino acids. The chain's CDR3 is CASSQAGVSLPSLDEKLFF. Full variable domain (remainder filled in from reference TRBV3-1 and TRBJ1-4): DTAVSQTPKYLVTQMGNDKSIKCEQNLGHDTMYWYKQDSKKFLKIMFSYNNKELIINETVPNRFSPKSPDKAHLNLHINSLELGDSAVYFCASSQAGVSLPSLDEKLFFGSGTQLSVL.

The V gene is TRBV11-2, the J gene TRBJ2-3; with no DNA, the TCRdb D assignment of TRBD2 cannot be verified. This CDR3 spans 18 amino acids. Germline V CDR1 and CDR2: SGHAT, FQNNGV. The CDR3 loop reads CASSTHLAGGVPTDTQYF.

The CDR3 loop is CASRFRDRPEKLFF. V and J are TRBV6-6 and TRBJ1-4; TCRdb picks TRBD1, but there is no DNA to check that call. The CDR3 length is 14 residues. The germline gives CDR1 MNHNY, CDR2 SVGAGI (reference sequence).

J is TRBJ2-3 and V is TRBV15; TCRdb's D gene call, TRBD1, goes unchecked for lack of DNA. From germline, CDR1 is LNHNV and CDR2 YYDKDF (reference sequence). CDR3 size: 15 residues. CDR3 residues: CATSSLGQGADTQYF.

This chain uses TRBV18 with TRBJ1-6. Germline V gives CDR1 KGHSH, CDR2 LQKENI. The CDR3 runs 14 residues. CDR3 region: CASSPLGDSPPLHF.

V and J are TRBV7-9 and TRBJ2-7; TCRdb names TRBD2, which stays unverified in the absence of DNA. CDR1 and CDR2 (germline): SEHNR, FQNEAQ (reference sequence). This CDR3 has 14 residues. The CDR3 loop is CASSLGGRRYEQYF.

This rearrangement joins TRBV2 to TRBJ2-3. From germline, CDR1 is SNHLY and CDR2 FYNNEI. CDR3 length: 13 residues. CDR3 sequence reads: CASSEVPTDTQYF.

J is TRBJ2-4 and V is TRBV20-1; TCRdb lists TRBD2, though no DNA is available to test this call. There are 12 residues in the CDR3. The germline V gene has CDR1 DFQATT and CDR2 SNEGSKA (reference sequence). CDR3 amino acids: CSAGRDINIQYF.

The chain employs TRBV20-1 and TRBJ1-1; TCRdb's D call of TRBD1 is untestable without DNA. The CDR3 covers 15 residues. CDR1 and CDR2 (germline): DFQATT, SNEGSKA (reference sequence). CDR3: CSARDHGTGYTEAFF.